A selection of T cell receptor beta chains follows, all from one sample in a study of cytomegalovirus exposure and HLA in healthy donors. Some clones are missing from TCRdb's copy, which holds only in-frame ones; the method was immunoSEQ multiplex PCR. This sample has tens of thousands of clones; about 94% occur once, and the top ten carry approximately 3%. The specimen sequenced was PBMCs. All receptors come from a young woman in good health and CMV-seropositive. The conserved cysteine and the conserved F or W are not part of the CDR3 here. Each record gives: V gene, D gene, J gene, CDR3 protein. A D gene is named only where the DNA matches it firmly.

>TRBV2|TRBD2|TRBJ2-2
ASSAQQRGRANTGELF
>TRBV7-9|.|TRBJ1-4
ASSFAQGISEKLF
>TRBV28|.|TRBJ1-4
ASSRGGGREKLF
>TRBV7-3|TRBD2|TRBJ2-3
ASSPLGLAGRTDTQY
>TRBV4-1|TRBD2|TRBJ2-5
ASSQDAGGGEQETQY
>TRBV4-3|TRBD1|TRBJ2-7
ASSLDRDLGEQY
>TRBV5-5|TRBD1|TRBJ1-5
ASSMGQFNQPQH
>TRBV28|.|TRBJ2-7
ASRVLSGPYEQY
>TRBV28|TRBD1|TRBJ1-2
ASSTDPRGRSNGYT
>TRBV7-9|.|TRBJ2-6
ASSLVPQGQTNVLT
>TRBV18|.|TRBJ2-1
ASSPTIDRPLQLDEQF
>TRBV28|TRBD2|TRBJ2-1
ASSLLPIAGAYNEQF
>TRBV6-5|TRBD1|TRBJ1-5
ASRQGQLNQPQH
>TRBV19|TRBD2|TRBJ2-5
ALAGGQETQY
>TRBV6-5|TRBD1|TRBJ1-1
ASSYPGTGAEAF
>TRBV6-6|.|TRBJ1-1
ASSYVRQNTEAF
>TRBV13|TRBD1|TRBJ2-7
ASSSTGAVHEQY
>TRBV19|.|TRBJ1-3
ASSVESSGNTIY
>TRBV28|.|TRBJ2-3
ASTRTVQFTDTQY
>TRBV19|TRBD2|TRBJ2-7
ASSKRLAGAGTYEQY
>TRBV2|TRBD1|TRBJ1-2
ASSGQGVSGGYT
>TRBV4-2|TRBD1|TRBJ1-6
ASNRRSAGQANSPLH
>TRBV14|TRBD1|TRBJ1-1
ASSQDTGVGVTEAF
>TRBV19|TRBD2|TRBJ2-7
ASSSGVGAGGPNSYEQY
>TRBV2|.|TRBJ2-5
ASSRGEQETQY
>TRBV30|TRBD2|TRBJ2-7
ASRLASDEQY
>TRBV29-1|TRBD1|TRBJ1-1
SAPTGGSVGDTEAF
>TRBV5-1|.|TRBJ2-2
ASSLELDTGELF
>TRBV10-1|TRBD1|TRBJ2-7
ASSPPQGEKIVYEQY
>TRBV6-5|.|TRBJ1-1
ASSPKWGGIEAF
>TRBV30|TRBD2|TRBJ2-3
AWSVPSGMVNTQY
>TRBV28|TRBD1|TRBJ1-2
ASRTGVNYGYT
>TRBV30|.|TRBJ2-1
AWSTSQLYNEQF
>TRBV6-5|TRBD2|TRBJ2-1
ASSSRAGGTYNEQF
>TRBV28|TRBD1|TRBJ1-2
ASSFDRENYGYT
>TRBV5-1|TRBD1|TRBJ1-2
ASSSKPGTGGHYGYT
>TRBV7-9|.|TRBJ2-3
ASSLDSGTQY
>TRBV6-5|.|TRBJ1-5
ASRGGTTENQPQH
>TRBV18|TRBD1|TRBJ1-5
ASSPDRGEGQPQH
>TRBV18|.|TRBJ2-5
ASSPLSGDEQY
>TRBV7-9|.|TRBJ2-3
ASEATRLPTDTQY
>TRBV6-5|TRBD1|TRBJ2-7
ASSYRDRGYEQY
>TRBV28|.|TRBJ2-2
ATGTNTGELF
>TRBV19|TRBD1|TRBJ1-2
ASKPPGQPNYGYT
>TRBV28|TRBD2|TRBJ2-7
ASSLWLAGTSYEQY
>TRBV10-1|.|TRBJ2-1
ASSESGRGNEQF
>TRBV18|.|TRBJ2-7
ASSPSQGTYEQY
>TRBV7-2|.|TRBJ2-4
ASSLNGYIQY
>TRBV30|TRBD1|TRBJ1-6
AWSPTGRSPLH
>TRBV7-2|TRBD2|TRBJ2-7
ASSLLGRREARYEQY
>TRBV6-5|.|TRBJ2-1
ASSSIMGVKYEQF
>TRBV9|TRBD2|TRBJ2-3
ASSVVRTRGTDTQY
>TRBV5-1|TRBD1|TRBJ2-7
ASSWDRGLSYEQY
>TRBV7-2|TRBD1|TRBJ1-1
ASSRDRASLMSAF
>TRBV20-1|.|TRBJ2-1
SAEQGPGQF
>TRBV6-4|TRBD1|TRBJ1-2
ASITTGSSYGYT
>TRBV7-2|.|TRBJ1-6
ASSPGGGASPLH
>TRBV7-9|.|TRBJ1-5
ATSAGAGNQPQH